The source of this T cell receptor beta chain is a study of T cell responses to AZD1222 COVID-19 vaccine. Concerning this clone itself: Its matching antigen is unknown.

Study findings and constraints: Donors were largely white British and mainly female; clonal diversity was possibly underestimated. Once two AZD1222 doses were given, Spike-specific TCR breadth and depth went up. Baseline seropositives among AZD1222 recipients totaled only six or seven.

Only in-frame clones appear in the TCRdb table, and some are missing; sequencing was by immunoSEQ multiplex PCR. The sample yields some 74,000 clones, more than 70% seen once. V was trimmed by 1 base and J by 5 bases, leaving 6 bases between them. The length of the CDR3 is 13 residues. CDR1 MDHEN and CDR2 SYDVKM come from the germline V gene. The chain has TRBV28 and TRBJ1-5, with D possibly being TRBD1 (5 bases). The TCR originated in an adult in good health. Sequenced here: peripheral blood, sampled on day 0 of AZD1222 vaccination. This CDR3 reads CASSLYRYQPQHF. The DNA for the CDR3 is TGTGCCAGCAGTTTATACAGGTATCAGCCCCAGCATTTT.